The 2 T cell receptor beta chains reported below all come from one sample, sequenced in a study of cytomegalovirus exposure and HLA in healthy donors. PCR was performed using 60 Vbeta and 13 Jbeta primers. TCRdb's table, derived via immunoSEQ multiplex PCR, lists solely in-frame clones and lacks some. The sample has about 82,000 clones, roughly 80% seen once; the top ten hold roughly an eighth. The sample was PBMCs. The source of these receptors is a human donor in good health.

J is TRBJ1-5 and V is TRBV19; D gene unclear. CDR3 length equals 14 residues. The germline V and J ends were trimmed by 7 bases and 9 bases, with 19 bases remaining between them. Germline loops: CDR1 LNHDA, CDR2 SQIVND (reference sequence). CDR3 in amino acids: CASKLDWVGRPQHF. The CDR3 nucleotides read TGTGCCAGTAAGCTGGACTGGGTCGGGAGGCCCCAGCATTTT.

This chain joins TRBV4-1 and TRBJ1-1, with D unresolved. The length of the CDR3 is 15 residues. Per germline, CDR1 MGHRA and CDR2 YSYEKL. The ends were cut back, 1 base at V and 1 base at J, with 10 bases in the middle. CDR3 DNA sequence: TGCGCCAGCAGCCAAGTCCCCGGTTGGAACACTGAAGCTTTCTTT. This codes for CASSQVPGWNTEAFF.